A single sample is the source of the 20 T cell receptor beta chains below, sequenced in a study of PD-1 blockade in classical Hodgkin lymphoma (dated by TCRdb to between 2020 and 2021). Library prep was done by the immunoSEQ multiplex PCR assay. TCRdb holds this immuneACCESS table with in-frame rearrangements only. Some clones are missing; in checked studies, unresolved V genes explain under half, and the rest has no known cause. This sample is represented by around 25,000 clones; roughly three quarters of them were singletons. Under 25% of the sample is held by the ten biggest clonotypes. The intended sense of this specimen's time point label: cycle 4 day 1 (C4D1), after more than 5 weeks of nivolumab. Relapse after autologous stem cell transplantation had occurred in all trial patients, and cohorts A, B and C were distinguished by prior brentuximab vedotin exposure. The sequenced sample was peripheral blood mononuclear cells (PBMCs), obtained before the fourth cycle of nivolumab. All receptors derive from a human donor with classical Hodgkin lymphoma.

The chain joins TRBV28 to TRBJ2-3, with D unresolved. Trimming shortened V by 2 bases and J by 5 bases, and 8 bases separated the two germline ends. The germline V gene has CDR1 MDHEN and CDR2 SYDVKM. The length of the CDR3 is 13 residues. This CDR3 is CASSLMQRDTQYF. The CDR3 DNA sequence: TGTGCCAGCAGTTTAATGCAGAGAGATACGCAGTATTTT. The variable domain in full, completed from reference TRBV28 and TRBJ2-3, reads DVKVTQSSRYLVKRTGEKVFLECVQDMDHENMFWYRQDPGLGLRLIYFSYDVKMKEKGDIPEGYSVSREKKERFSLILESASTNQTSMYLCASSLMQRDTQYFGPGTRLTVL.

V gene TRBV9 combines with J gene TRBJ1-5, with D perhaps matching TRBD1 (5 bases). Trimming shortened V by 0 bases and J by 1 base, and 8 bases separated the two germline ends. Per germline, CDR1 SGDLS and CDR2 YYNGEE. This CDR3 is 15 amino acids long. CDR3 DNA sequence: TGTGCCAGCAGCGTAGGGTCAGGGAGCAATCAGCCCCAGCATTTT. Its translation is CASSVGSGSNQPQHF.

This clone has a handful of counts. V usage is TRBV5-4 and J usage is TRBJ1-1, with D possibly being TRBD1 (5 bases). The ends were cut back, 0 bases at V and 4 bases at J, with 13 bases in the middle. This CDR3 is 15 amino acids long. CDR1 and CDR2 from the germline V gene are SGHNT and YYREEE (reference sequence). In DNA, the CDR3 is TGTGCCAGCAGCTTGGTCCAGGGAGGAAGCACTGAAGCTTTCTTT. Translated: CASSLVQGGSTEAFF.

This chain connects TRBV6-1 to TRBJ1-6, with unresolved D. The germline V gene has CDR1 MNHNS and CDR2 SASEGT. V was pared by 2 bases and J by 7 bases, with 12 bases between. CDR3 size: 15 residues. The CDR3 DNA follows: TGTGCCAGCAGTGAATTTCGTGTCGGGAATTCACCCCTCCACTTT. Protein sequence: CASSEFRVGNSPLHF.

V and J are TRBV4-2 and TRBJ1-1; D is unresolved. Trimming shortened V by 0 bases and J by 6 bases, and 17 bases separated the two germline ends. This CDR3 has 16 residues. The germline V gene encodes CDR1 LGHNA and CDR2 YNFKEQ. CDR3 protein: CASSQDPSLGYAEAFF. The CDR3 nucleotides are TGTGCCAGCAGCCAAGATCCCTCCTTAGGGTACGCTGAAGCTTTCTTT.

The chain joins TRBV11-2 to TRBJ1-2, with D unresolved. Per germline, CDR1 SGHAT and CDR2 FQNNGV. The V gene lost 4 bases and the J gene lost 4 bases, with 16 bases spanning the gap. This CDR3 comprises 15 residues. This chain's CDR3 is CASSSPGILGYGYTF. The CDR3 DNA is TGTGCCAGCAGCTCCCCGGGGATATTGGGCTATGGCTACACCTTC.

The chain uses TRBV19 and TRBJ2-5, with 10 bases lining up with TRBD2. With V trimmed by 5 bases and J by 2 bases, 8 bases remained unmatched. The CDR3 extends over 16 amino acids. Germline V gives CDR1 LNHDA, CDR2 SQIVND (reference sequence). The CDR3 DNA follows: TGTGCCAGTAGTCTTAATAGCGGGGGGCCACAAGAGACCCAGTACTTC. It yields the protein CASSLNSGGPQETQYF.

The chain joins TRBV9 to TRBJ1-5; D possibly corresponds to TRBD1 (6 bases). The CDR3 spans 15 residues. The V end lost 5 bases, the J end lost 3 bases, and 15 bases lay between the germline ends. The germline gives CDR1 SGDLS, CDR2 YYNGEE. The CDR3 nucleotides read TGTGCCAGCAGTGTATCGGGACAAACCAATCAGCCCCAGCATTTT. Protein product: CASSVSGQTNQPQHF.

This clone was seen a handful of times. V is TRBV19 and J is TRBJ2-7; TRBD2 matches 7 bases. Germline loops: CDR1 LNHDA, CDR2 SQIVND (reference sequence). The CDR3 is 15 amino acids. J was trimmed by 2 bases and V by 10 bases; bases with no gene match: 14. The DNA of the CDR3 is TGTGCCACTGCCAGGGCTGCGGGAGCAGCCTACGAGCAGTACTTC. Amino acids: CATARAAGAAYEQYF.

Turning to this clone: Distinct nucleotide sequences in the sample also encode this CDR3. The chain couples TRBV9 to TRBJ1-4; the D is unclear. The V end was cut by 0 bases, the J end by 0 bases, with 6 bases between. This CDR3 is 15 amino acids long. CDR1 and CDR2 from the germline V gene are SGDLS and YYNGEE. Here the CDR3 DNA reads TGTGCCAGCAGCGTAGGGGGTGCAACTAATGAAAAACTGTTTTTT. This encodes CASSVGGATNEKLFF.

V gene TRBV10-3 combines with J gene TRBJ2-2; weak D call: TRBD2 (5 bases). The CDR3 consists of 15 residues. CDR1 ENHRY and CDR2 SYGVKD come from the germline V gene. Trimming pared 4 bases from V and 4 bases from J, leaving 13 bases between. This CDR3 is CAISGFGESTGELFF. CDR3 bases: TGTGCCATCAGTGGCTTCGGGGAGAGCACCGGGGAGCTGTTTTTT.

V usage is TRBV4-2 and J usage is TRBJ2-1; TRBD2 is a possible D gene (7 bases). The CDR3 has 18 amino acids. Germline CDR1 LGHNA, CDR2 YNFKEQ. With 0 bases removed from V and 3 bases from J, the gap between germline ends came to 18 bases. CDR3 region: CASSQDLGGPYDYNEQFF. The CDR3 nucleotides read TGTGCCAGCAGCCAAGACTTGGGGGGGCCTTACGACTACAATGAGCAGTTCTTC.

The chain employs TRBV5-1 and TRBJ2-1, with D maybe TRBD1 (6 bases). Germline V gene sequence: CDR1 SGHRS, CDR2 YFSETQ. V lost 1 base to trimming and J lost 0 bases, with 8 bases between them. The CDR3 has 15 amino acids. This CDR3 is CASSLQGNSYNEQFF. The CDR3 DNA is TGCGCCAGCAGCTTGCAGGGGAACTCCTACAATGAGCAGTTCTTC.

This clone was detected only once. The chain uses TRBV2 and TRBJ2-3, with 13 positions matching TRBD2. Germline V gene lookup returns CDR1 SNHLY and CDR2 FYNNEI. The V and J ends lost 9 bases and 0 bases, in that order; junction bases with no gene match: 12. The CDR3 loop spans 18 amino acids. The CDR3 loop is CASRRLAGGKTSTDTQYF. The CDR3 bases are TGTGCCAGTCGGCGACTAGCGGGGGGCAAGACTAGCACAGATACGCAGTATTTT.

V is TRBV27 and J is TRBJ1-1; 8 nucleotides line up with TRBD1. V lost 5 bases, J lost 0 bases, and 8 bases stayed unmatched. Germline-derived CDR1 and CDR2 are MNHEY and SMNVEV (reference sequence). This CDR3 is 16 amino acids long. The CDR3, as DNA: TGTGCCAGCAGTCCGCGGACAGGGATCATGAACACTGAAGCTTTCTTT. Translated, it gives CASSPRTGIMNTEAFF.

The rearrangement uses TRBV13 and TRBJ2-1; weak D call: TRBD1 (6 bases). V was trimmed by 0 bases and J by 7 bases, leaving 16 bases between them. This CDR3 is built from 16 residues. The germline CDR1 and CDR2 sequences are PRHDT and FYEKMQ (reference sequence). The CDR3 bases are TGTGCCAGCAGCTTAGGCTTGGACAGTAGAGGGAATGAGCAGTTCTTC. This encodes CASSLGLDSRGNEQFF.

Worth noting for this clone: Other DNA sequences in the sample encode the same CDR3. This chain joins TRBV4-1 and TRBJ2-7; D is possibly TRBD2 (5 bases). CDR3 length equals 14 residues. Between the trimmed V and J ends, which lost 6 bases and 2 bases, there was a span of 14 bases. The germline V gene encodes CDR1 MGHRA and CDR2 YSYEKL. CDR3: CASSPTPGTYEQYF. As DNA, the CDR3 is TGCGCCAGCAGTCCCACCCCCGGGACCTACGAGCAGTACTTC.

V gene TRBV5-4 combines with J gene TRBJ1-1; no firm D call. The V and J ends lost 2 bases and 4 bases respectively, with 12 bases between them. This CDR3 comprises 14 residues. Germline CDR1 SGHNT, CDR2 YYREEE (reference sequence). The CDR3 spells CASSFSALGTEAFF. The CDR3 region has the DNA TGTGCCAGCAGCTTTAGTGCGCTTGGCACTGAAGCTTTCTTT.

CDR3 protein: CASSSRLAGGRETQYF. In DNA, the CDR3 is TGTGCCAGCAGCAGCCGGCTAGCGGGAGGCCGGGAGACCCAGTACTTC. V usage is TRBV5-4 and J usage is TRBJ2-5, with 11 bases lining up with TRBD2. Losses at the gene ends were 4 bases for V and 5 bases for J; bases not matched to a gene: 10. CDR1 SGHNT and CDR2 YYREEE come from the germline V gene (reference sequence). The CDR3 is 16 amino acids.

This clone has only one observation. This chain links TRBV2 with TRBJ2-3, with 8 bases identical to TRBD2. The CDR3 consists of 17 residues. The ends lost 2 bases at V and 2 bases at J; junction bases unmatched: 9. Germline V CDR1 and CDR2: SNHLY, FYNNEI. For the CDR3, the DNA is TGTGCCAGCAGTGAATTAGGCCCGGGGGGGCCCACAGATACGCAGTATTTT. It codes for CASSELGPGGPTDTQYF. The full variable domain, its missing parts supplied by reference TRBV2 and TRBJ2-3, is EPEVTQTPSHQVTQMGQEVILRCVPISNHLYFYWYRQILGQKVEFLVSFYNNEISEKSEIFDDQFSVERPDGSNFTLKIRSTKLEDSAMYFCASSELGPGGPTDTQYFGPGTRLTVL.